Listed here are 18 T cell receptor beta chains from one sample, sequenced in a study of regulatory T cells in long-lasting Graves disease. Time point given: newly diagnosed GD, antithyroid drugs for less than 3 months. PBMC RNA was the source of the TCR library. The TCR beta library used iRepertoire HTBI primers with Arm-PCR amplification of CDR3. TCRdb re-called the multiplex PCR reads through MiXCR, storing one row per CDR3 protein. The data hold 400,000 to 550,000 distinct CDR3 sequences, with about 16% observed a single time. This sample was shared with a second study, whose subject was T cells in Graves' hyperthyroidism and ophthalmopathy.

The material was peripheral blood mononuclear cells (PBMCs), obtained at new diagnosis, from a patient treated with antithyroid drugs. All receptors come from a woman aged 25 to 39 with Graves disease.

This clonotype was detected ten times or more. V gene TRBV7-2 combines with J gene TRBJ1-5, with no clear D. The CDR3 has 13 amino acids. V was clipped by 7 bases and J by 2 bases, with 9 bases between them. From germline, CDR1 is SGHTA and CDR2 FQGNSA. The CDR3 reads CASNAPRNQPQHF. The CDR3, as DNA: TGTGCCAGCAACGCACCACGCAATCAGCCCCAGCATTTT.

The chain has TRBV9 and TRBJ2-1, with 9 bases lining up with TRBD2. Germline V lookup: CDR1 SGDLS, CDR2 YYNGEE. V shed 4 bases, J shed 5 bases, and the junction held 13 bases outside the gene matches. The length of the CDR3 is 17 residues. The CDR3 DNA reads TGTGCCAGCAGCCGATTCTTGGGCGGGAGGGAACACAATGAGCAGTTCTTC. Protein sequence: CASSRFLGGREHNEQFF.

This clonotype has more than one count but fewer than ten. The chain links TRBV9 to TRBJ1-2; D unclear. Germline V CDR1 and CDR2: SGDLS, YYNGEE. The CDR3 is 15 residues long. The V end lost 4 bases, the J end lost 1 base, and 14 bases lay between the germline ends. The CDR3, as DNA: TGTGCCAGCAGCCAGCCCGGGAGCCATAACTATGGCTACACCTTC. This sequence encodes CASSQPGSHNYGYTF.

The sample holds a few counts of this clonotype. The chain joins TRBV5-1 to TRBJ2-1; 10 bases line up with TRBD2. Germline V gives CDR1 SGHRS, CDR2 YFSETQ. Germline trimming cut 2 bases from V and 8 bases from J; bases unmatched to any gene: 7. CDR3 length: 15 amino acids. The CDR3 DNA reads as TGCGCCAGCAGCTTTTCGGCTAGCGGGAGCGATGAGCAGTTCTTC. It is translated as CASSFSASGSDEQFF.

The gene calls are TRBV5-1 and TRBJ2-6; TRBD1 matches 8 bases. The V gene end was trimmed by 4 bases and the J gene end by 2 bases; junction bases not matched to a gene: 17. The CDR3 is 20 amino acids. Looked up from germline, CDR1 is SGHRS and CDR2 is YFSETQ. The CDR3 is CASSDIFLTGVIAGANVLTF. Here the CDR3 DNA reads TGCGCCAGCAGCGATATATTCTTGACAGGGGTAATAGCTGGGGCCAACGTCCTGACTTTC.

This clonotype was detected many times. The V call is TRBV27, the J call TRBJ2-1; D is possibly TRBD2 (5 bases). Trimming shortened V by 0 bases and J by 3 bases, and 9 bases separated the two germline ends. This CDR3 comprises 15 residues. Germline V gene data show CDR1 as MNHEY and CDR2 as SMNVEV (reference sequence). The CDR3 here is CASSLSGEIYNEQFF. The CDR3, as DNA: TGTGCCAGCAGTTTATCCGGGGAGATCTACAATGAGCAGTTCTTC.

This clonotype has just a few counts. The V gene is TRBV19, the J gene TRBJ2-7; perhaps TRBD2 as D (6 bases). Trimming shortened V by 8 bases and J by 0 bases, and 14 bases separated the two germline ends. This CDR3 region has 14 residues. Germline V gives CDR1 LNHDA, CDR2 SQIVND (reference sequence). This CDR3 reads CASGPVLASYEQYF. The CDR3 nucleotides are TGTGCCAGTGGTCCCGTACTAGCCTCCTACGAGCAGTACTTC.

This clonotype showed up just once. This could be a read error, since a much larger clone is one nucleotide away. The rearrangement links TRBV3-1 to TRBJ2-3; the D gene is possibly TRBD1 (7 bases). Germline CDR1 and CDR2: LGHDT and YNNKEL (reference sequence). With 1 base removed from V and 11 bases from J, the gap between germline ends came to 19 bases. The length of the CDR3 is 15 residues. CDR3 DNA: TGTGCCAGCAGCCAAGGTACCTTCAGGGGGGATCAGCAGTATTTT. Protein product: CASSQGTFRGDQQYF.

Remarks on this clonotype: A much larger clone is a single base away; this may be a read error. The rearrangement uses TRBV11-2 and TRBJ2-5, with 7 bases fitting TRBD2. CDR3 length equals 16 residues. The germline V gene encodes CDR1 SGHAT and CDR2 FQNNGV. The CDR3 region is CASSSWGGGEQEIQYF. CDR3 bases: TGTGCCAGCAGCTCTTGGGGGGGAGGGGAGCAAGAGATCCAGTACTTC.

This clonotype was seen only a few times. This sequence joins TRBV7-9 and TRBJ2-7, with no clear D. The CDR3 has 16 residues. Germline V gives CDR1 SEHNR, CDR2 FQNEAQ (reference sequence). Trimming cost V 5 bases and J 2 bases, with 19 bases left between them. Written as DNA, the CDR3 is TGTGCCAGCAGCCCTCCTCGGCAGAAAAGTACCTACGAGCAGTACTTC. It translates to CASSPPRQKSTYEQYF.

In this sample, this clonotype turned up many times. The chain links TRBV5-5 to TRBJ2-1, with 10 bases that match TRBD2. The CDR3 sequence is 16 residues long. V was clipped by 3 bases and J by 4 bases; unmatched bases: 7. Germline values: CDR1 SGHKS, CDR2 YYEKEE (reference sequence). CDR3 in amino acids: CASSSSGLAIYNEQFF. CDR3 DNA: TGTGCCAGCAGCTCTTCGGGACTAGCGATATACAATGAGCAGTTCTTC.

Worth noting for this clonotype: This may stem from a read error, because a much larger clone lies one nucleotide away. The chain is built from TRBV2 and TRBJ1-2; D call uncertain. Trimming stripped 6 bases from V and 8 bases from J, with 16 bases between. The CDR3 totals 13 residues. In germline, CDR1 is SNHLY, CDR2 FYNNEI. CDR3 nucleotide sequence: TGTGCCAGCAGGCTCCCTTCAGAGGGCGGCTACACCTTC. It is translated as CASRLPSEGGYTF.

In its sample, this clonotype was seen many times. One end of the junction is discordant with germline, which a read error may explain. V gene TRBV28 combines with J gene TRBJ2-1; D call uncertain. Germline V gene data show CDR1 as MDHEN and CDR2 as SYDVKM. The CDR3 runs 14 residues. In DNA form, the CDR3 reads TGTGCCAGCCGTTTAGGGCGGAAGTACAATGAGCAGTTCTTC. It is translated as CASRLGRKYNEQFF.

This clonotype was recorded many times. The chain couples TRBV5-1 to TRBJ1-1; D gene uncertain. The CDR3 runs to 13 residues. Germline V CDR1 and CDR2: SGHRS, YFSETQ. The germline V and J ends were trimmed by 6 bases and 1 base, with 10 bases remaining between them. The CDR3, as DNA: TGCGCCAGCAACTACAGACCGAACACTGAAGCTTTCTTT. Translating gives CASNYRPNTEAFF.

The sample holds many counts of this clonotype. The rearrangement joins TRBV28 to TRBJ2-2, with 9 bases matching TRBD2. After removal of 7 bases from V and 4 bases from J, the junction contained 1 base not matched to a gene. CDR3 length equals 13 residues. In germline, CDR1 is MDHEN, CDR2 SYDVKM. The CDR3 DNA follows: TGTGCCAGCACGCGGGAGGGCACCGGGGAGCTGTTTTTT. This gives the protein CASTREGTGELFF.

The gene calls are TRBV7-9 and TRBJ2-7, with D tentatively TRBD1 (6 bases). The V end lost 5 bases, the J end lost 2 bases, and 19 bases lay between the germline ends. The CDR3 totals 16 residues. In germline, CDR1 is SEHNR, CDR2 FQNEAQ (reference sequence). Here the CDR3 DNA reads TGTGCCAGCAGCACCAGACGGGACATAATTCCCTACGAGCAGTACTTC. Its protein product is CASSTRRDIIPYEQYF.

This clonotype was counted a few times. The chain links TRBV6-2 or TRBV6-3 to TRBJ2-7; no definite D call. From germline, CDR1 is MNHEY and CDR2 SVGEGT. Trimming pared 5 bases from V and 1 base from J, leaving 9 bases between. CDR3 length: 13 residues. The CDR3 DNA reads TGTGCCAGCAGTGGTACGGCGTCCTACGAGCAGTACTTC. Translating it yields CASSGTASYEQYF.

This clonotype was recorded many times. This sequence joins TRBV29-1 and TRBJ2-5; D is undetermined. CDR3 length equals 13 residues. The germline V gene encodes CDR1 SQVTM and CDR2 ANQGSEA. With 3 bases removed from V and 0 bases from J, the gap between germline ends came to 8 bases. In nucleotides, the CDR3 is TGCAGCGTTGATAACTGGAACCAAGAGACCCAGTACTTC. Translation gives CSVDNWNQETQYF.